Included here is one TCR beta chain sequence, with context. Its antigen is unidentified. Focal radiation plus CTLA-4 blockade with ipilimumab was administered to patients who had chemo-refractory metastatic non-small-cell lung cancer. The CDR3 extends over 14 amino acids. Germline assignment: CDR1 PRHDT and CDR2 FYEKMQ (reference sequence). With 1 base clipped from V and 8 bases from J, the junction kept 4 bases outside the gene matches. These data belong to a study of radiotherapy plus CTLA-4 blockade in lung cancer. The study's findings and limits: Interferon-beta and early blood T cell clone dynamics reportedly predicted response best.

Libraries were prepared by immunoSEQ multiplex PCR; TCRdb keeps only in-frame clonotypes and omits some of them. This table holds 70,000 to 95,000 clones, more than 75% found once. The V gene is TRBV13, the J gene TRBJ2-1; 8 bases are a match to TRBD2. The origin of this receptor is a human donor with non-small cell lung cancer that progressed on radiotherapy plus ipilimumab. The sample here was peripheral blood, taken from a patient treated with radiotherapy plus ipilimumab. CDR3 protein: CASSLAGGPDEQFF. DNA for the CDR3: TGTGCCAGCAGCTTAGCGGGAGGGCCGGATGAGCAGTTCTTC.